This T cell receptor (beta chain) derives from a study of OX40 agonist ivuxolimab in advanced cancers. General observations from the study: Researchers report that CD8+ T cells had, on average, more expanded clones than CD4+.

Trimming shortened V by 4 bases and J by 7 bases, and 19 bases separated the two germline ends. CDR1 and CDR2 from the germline V gene are LGHNA and YSLEER. The CDR3 is made up of 16 amino acids. This clone has just one count. What it recognizes is unknown. Profiled with immunoSEQ multiplex PCR; TCRdb holds only in-frame clones, not every one. The sample has tens of thousands of clones, about 88% seen once; the top ten hold approximately 0.54%. The chain combines TRBV4-3 with TRBJ1-4; possible D gene TRBD1, 5 bases. The source is an adult with an advanced solid tumor such as melanoma, head and neck, liver or kidney cancer. The material was CD4+ or CD8+ T cells sorted from blood, obtained in a trial of the OX40 agonist ivuxolimab. CDR3 in DNA: TGCGCCAGCAGCCTAAATCCCCGGGGGGTTGTTGAAAAACTGTTTTTT. Translated, it gives CASSLNPRGVVEKLFF.